The clone carrying this T cell receptor (beta chain) was recorded a few times. No antigen is known for it. The data are from a study of response to subunit inactivated influenza vaccine. Broader study findings: With each seasonal influenza vaccination, the authors suggested, few new T cells are recruited.

TCRdb itself ran the RT-PCR reads through MiXCR, one entry per CDR3 protein. Here the sample spans about 520,000 distinct CDR3 sequences, roughly 7.6% being singletons. Germline CDR1 and CDR2: SGHTA and FQGNSA. The CDR3 is made up of 17 amino acids. V dropped 6 bases and J dropped 4 bases, with 21 bases sitting between them. The input for sequencing was PBMCs from blood, taken less than 30 months after vaccination. The rearrangement joins TRBV7-2 to TRBJ1-4; no clear D. This TCR came from a man aged 50-75 years who received an inactivated influenza vaccine. The CDR3 nucleotides read TGTGCCAGCAGAGAAGATAAGTACGGTCCCTATAATGAAAAACTGTTTTTT. Its protein product is CASREDKYGPYNEKLFF.